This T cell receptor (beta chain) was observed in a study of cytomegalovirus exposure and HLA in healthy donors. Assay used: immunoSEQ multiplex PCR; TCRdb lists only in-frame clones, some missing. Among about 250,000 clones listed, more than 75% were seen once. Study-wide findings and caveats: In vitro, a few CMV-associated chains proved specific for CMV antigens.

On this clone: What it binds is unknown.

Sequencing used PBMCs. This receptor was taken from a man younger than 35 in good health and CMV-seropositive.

CDR3 bases: TGCGCCAGCAGCCGTGGGACACAAGAGACCCAGTACTTC. Amino acids: CASSRGTQETQYF. The chain is built from TRBV5-1 and TRBJ2-5, with D possibly TRBD1 on 6 matching bases. This CDR3 has 13 amino acids. The germline V gene has CDR1 SGHRS and CDR2 YFSETQ. The V and J ends lost 4 bases and 2 bases respectively, with 9 bases between them.